This T cell receptor (beta chain) was recorded in a study of OX40 agonist ivuxolimab in advanced cancers. Measured with immunoSEQ multiplex PCR; TCRdb has only the in-frame clones, and not every one. The sample yields just over 60,000 clones, under 95% seen once. The CDR3 runs 16 residues. With 0 bases removed from V and 2 bases from J, the gap between germline ends came to 9 bases. Germline V gene lookup returns CDR1 SGDLS and CDR2 YYNGEE. The rearrangement uses TRBV9 and TRBJ1-6; D not resolved. The source material was CD4+ or CD8+ T cells sorted from blood, sampled in a trial of the OX40 agonist ivuxolimab. This clonotype was obtained from an adult with an advanced solid tumor such as melanoma, head and neck, liver or kidney cancer. CDR3 nucleotides: TGTGCCAGCAGCGTAGCCGGGGTCCCCTATAATTCACCCCTCCACTTT. It translates to CASSVAGVPYNSPLHF. Looking up the rest from reference TRBV9 and TRBJ1-6 gives the full variable domain: DSGVTQTPKHLITATGQRVTLRCSPRSGDLSVYWYQQSLDQGLQFLIQYYNGEERAKGNILERFSAQQFPDLHSELNLSSLELGDSALYFCASSVAGVPYNSPLHFGNGTRLTVT.